A selection of T cell receptor beta chains follows, all from one sample in a study of regulatory T cells in long-lasting Graves disease. MiXCR, applied by TCRdb to the multiplex PCR reads, yields one record per CDR3 protein. The sample consists of 600,000 to 650,000 distinct CDR3 sequences, less than 20% of them appearing once. The same specimen was also included in a second study, on T cells in Graves' hyperthyroidism and ophthalmopathy.

The source was peripheral blood mononuclear cells (PBMCs), collected at new diagnosis, from a patient treated with antithyroid drugs. These receptor sequences come from a woman younger than 45 with Graves disease. CDR3s include the opening cysteine and the closing phenylalanine or tryptophan. Each record gives: D gene, V gene, J gene, clone size, CDR3 DNA, CDR3 protein. A D gene is named only where the DNA matches it firmly. Part of the rows lack a size; the others show once, few, many or a class for expanded clones.

d_call: NA; v_call: TRBV19; j_call: TRBJ1-1; clone_size: few; cdr3_nt: TGTGCCAGTACCCCGGGGACAAACACTGAAGCTTTCTTT; cdr3_aa: CASTPGTNTEAFF
d_call: NA; v_call: TRBV24-1; j_call: TRBJ1-2; clone_size: NA; cdr3_nt: TGTGCCACCAGCGAATCAGGGAGAACCCCCTCTGGCTACACCTTC; cdr3_aa: CATSESGRTPSGYTF
d_call: TRBD1; v_call: TRBV20-1; j_call: TRBJ1-4; clone_size: many; cdr3_nt: TGCAGTGCCGCCCGCCCAACAGGGGGAAGTGAAAAACTGTTTTTT; cdr3_aa: CSAARPTGGSEKLFF
d_call: NA; v_call: TRBV18; j_call: TRBJ2-7; clone_size: NA; cdr3_nt: TGTGCCAGCTCACCACCCAGCCCGGCGTGGGAGCAGTACTTC; cdr3_aa: CASSPPSPAWEQYF
d_call: TRBD2; v_call: TRBV7-8; j_call: TRBJ2-1; clone_size: many; cdr3_nt: TGTGCCAGCAAATGGGCGGGAGTCACGTACAATGAGCAGTTCTTC; cdr3_aa: CASKWAGVTYNEQFF
d_call: TRBD2; v_call: TRBV27; j_call: TRBJ2-3; clone_size: NA; cdr3_nt: TGTGCCAGCAGTTTGGGGATAGCGGGAGGGCCGAACACAGATACGCAGTATTTT; cdr3_aa: CASSLGIAGGPNTDTQYF
d_call: TRBD2; v_call: TRBV5-1; j_call: TRBJ2-3; clone_size: NA; cdr3_nt: TGCGCCAGCAGCTCACCCCGAATAACTAGCGGGGGCACAGATACGCAGTATTTT; cdr3_aa: CASSSPRITSGGTDTQYF
d_call: TRBD1; v_call: TRBV3-1; j_call: TRBJ2-7; clone_size: NA; cdr3_nt: TGTGCCAGCAGCCAAGATTTGGTGGCGGACAGGTTCTACGAGCAGTACTTC; cdr3_aa: CASSQDLVADRFYEQYF
d_call: NA; v_call: TRBV6-1; j_call: TRBJ1-6; clone_size: NA; cdr3_nt: TGTGCCAGTAACTCCGGGACCCCGGCCTCACCCCTCCACTTT; cdr3_aa: CASNSGTPASPLHF
d_call: NA; v_call: TRBV20-1; j_call: TRBJ2-1; clone_size: many; cdr3_nt: TGCAGTGCGACGACAGGAAGGGGGGCAAGGGGTGAGCAGTTCTTC; cdr3_aa: CSATTGRGARGEQFF
d_call: NA; v_call: TRBV19; j_call: TRBJ1-1; clone_size: NA; cdr3_nt: TGTGTCAGTAGTCCTAACGTTCCGGGGAACACTGAAGCTTTCTTT; cdr3_aa: CVSSPNVPGNTEAFF
d_call: TRBD2; v_call: TRBV2; j_call: TRBJ2-1; clone_size: NA; cdr3_nt: TGTGCCAGCAGCCCCACTCCGATGGCGGGAGGGCAAGTCGGTGAGCAGTTCTTC; cdr3_aa: CASSPTPMAGGQVGEQFF
d_call: NA; v_call: TRBV11-2; j_call: TRBJ2-1; clone_size: many; cdr3_nt: TGTGCCAGCAGCGCCTCGGGATACAATGAGCAGTTCTTC; cdr3_aa: CASSASGYNEQFF
d_call: TRBD2; v_call: TRBV7-3; j_call: TRBJ2-1; clone_size: NA; cdr3_nt: TGTGCCAGCAGCTTGGGCAGCGGGGGGGGGAACAATGAGCAGTTCTTC; cdr3_aa: CASSLGSGGGNNEQFF
d_call: NA; v_call: TRBV30; j_call: TRBJ2-1; clone_size: NA; cdr3_nt: TGTGCCTGGAGTAGCGGAACCTGGGATGAGCAGTTCTTC; cdr3_aa: CAWSSGTWDEQFF
d_call: TRBD1; v_call: TRBV7-3; j_call: TRBJ1-2; clone_size: NA; cdr3_nt: TGTGCCAGCAGCCCCCCCCCGGGACAGGGGGCGCGGAATGGCTACACCTTC; cdr3_aa: CASSPPPGQGARNGYTF
d_call: TRBD2; v_call: TRBV11-3; j_call: TRBJ2-2; clone_size: NA; cdr3_nt: TGTGCCAGCAGCTTAGGGGGGAGGGGCACCGGGGAGCTGTTTTTT; cdr3_aa: CASSLGGRGTGELFF
d_call: NA; v_call: TRBV10-3; j_call: TRBJ2-3; clone_size: NA; cdr3_nt: TGTGCCATCAACCTTGGGGGCGGCACAGATACGCAGTATTTT; cdr3_aa: CAINLGGGTDTQYF
d_call: TRBD2; v_call: TRBV28; j_call: TRBJ2-7; clone_size: many; cdr3_nt: TGTGCCAGCAGTTTATGGTCTAGCGGGACCTACGAGCAGTACTTC; cdr3_aa: CASSLWSSGTYEQYF
d_call: NA; v_call: TRBV6-2/TRBV6-3; j_call: TRBJ2-1; clone_size: NA; cdr3_nt: TGTGCCAGCAGTGAAGAGTATCATCCTCCTTACAATGAGCAGTTCTTC; cdr3_aa: CASSEEYHPPYNEQFF
d_call: NA; v_call: TRBV7-3; j_call: TRBJ2-1; clone_size: many; cdr3_nt: TGTGCCAGCGGCAGGGGGGGTGAGCAGTTCTTC; cdr3_aa: CASGRGGEQFF
d_call: NA; v_call: TRBV7-9; j_call: TRBJ1-4; clone_size: many; cdr3_nt: TGTGCCAGCAGCCAAACCGCAACTAATGAAAAACTGTTTTTT; cdr3_aa: CASSQTATNEKLFF
d_call: NA; v_call: TRBV28; j_call: TRBJ2-3; clone_size: many; cdr3_nt: TGTGCCAGCAGCTCCCAGAGGGGCACAGATACGCAGTATTTT; cdr3_aa: CASSSQRGTDTQYF
d_call: NA; v_call: TRBV29-1; j_call: TRBJ2-7; clone_size: many; cdr3_nt: TGCAGCGTTGCCGAGGGGCGGTACGAGCAGTACTTC; cdr3_aa: CSVAEGRYEQYF
d_call: NA; v_call: TRBV28; j_call: TRBJ1-2; clone_size: NA; cdr3_nt: TGTGCCAGCAGTTCCTCCGCGGGGGCGGGGCACTATGGCTACACCTTC; cdr3_aa: CASSSSAGAGHYGYTF
d_call: TRBD1; v_call: TRBV15; j_call: TRBJ1-1; clone_size: few; cdr3_nt: TGTGCCACCAGCAGACCCGACAGGGGTAGGGACACTGAAGCTTTCTTT; cdr3_aa: CATSRPDRGRDTEAFF
d_call: TRBD2; v_call: TRBV10-3; j_call: TRBJ2-7; clone_size: NA; cdr3_nt: TGTGCCATCAGTCTTAGCGGGATTGGCTACGAGCAGTACTTC; cdr3_aa: CAISLSGIGYEQYF